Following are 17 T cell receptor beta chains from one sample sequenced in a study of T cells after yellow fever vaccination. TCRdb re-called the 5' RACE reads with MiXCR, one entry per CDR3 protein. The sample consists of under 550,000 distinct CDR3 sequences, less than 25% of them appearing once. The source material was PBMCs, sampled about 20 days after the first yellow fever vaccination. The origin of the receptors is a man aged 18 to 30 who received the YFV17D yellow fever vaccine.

The CDR3 region has the DNA TGTGCCAGCAGCCCGACCCGGGGACAAGGGTCCTGGGGTAGCACAGATACGCAGTATTTT. This encodes CASSPTRGQGSWGSTDTQYF. This chain joins TRBV11-1 and TRBJ2-3; TRBD1 is a possible D gene (6 bases). CDR1 and CDR2 (germline): SGHAT, FQDESV (reference sequence). V was trimmed by 5 bases and J by 0 bases, leaving 27 bases between them. The CDR3 consists of 20 residues.

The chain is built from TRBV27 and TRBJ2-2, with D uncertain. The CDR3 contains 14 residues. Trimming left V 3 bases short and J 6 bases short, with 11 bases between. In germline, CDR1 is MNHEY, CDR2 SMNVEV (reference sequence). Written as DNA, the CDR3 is TGTGCCAGCAGTTTGTCGGTGGAACCCGGGGAGCTGTTTTTT. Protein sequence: CASSLSVEPGELFF.

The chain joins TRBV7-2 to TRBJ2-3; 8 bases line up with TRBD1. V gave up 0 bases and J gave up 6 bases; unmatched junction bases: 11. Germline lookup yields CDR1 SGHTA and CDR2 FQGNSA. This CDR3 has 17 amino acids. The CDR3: CASSLARFGDRGDTQYF. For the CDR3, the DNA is TGTGCCAGCAGCTTAGCGCGATTCGGAGACAGGGGCGATACGCAGTATTTT.

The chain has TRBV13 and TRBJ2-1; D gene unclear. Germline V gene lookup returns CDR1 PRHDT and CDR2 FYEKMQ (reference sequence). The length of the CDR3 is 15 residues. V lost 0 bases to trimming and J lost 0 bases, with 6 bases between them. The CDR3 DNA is TGTGCCAGCAGCTTAGGGACTCACTCCTACAATGAGCAGTTCTTC. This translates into CASSLGTHSYNEQFF.

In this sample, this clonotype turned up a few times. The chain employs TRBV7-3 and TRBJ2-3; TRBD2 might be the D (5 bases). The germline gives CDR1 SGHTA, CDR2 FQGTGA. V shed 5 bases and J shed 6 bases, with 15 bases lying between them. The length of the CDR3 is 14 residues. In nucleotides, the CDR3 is TGTGCCAGCAGCCCGGACTCGGGAAGGGATACGCAGTATTTT. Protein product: CASSPDSGRDTQYF.

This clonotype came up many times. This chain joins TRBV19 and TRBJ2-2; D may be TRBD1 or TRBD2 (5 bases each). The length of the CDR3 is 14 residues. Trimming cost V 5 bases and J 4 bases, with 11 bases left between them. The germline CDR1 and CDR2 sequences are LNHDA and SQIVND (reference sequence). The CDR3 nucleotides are TGTGCCAGTAGTCCGGGACCCACCACCGGGGAGCTGTTTTTT. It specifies CASSPGPTTGELFF.

CDR3 sequence: CASSLGGEAYGYTF. CDR3 DNA sequence: TGTGCCAGCAGCTTGGGCGGGGAGGCGTATGGCTACACCTTC. The chain has TRBV5-6 and TRBJ1-2; no firm D call. The CDR3 extends over 14 amino acids. Germline V gene lookup returns CDR1 SGHDT and CDR2 YYEEEE. Trimming removed 0 bases from V and 5 bases from J, with 11 bases in between.

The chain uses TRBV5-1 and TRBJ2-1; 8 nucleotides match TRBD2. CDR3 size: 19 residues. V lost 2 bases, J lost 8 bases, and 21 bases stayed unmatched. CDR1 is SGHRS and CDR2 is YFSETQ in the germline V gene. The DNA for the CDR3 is TGCGCCAGCAGCTTCCAGCCCGGGCTAGCGGGTTATGATCCGGATGAGCAGTTCTTC. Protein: CASSFQPGLAGYDPDEQFF.

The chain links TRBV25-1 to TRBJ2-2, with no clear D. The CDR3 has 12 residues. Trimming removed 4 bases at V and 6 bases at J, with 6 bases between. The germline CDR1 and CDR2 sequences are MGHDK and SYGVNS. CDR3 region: CASSVTSGELFF. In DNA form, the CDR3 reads TGTGCCAGCAGTGTGACTTCCGGGGAGCTGTTTTTT.

CDR3 sequence (DNA): TGTGCCAGCTCACCAAGTCAACGGGAGACCCAGTACTTC. This gives the protein CASSPSQRETQYF. The rearrangement uses TRBV18 and TRBJ2-5; no firm D call. Per germline, CDR1 KGHSH and CDR2 LQKENI. The germline V and J ends were trimmed by 2 bases and 5 bases, with 9 bases remaining between them. The CDR3 runs 13 residues.

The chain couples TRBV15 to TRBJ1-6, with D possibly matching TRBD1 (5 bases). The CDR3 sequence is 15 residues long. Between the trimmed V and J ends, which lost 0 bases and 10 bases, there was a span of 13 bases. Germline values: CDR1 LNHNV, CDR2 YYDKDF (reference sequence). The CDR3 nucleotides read TGTGCCACCAGCAGAGATCAGGGTTCGGGATCACCCCTCCACTTT. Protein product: CATSRDQGSGSPLHF.

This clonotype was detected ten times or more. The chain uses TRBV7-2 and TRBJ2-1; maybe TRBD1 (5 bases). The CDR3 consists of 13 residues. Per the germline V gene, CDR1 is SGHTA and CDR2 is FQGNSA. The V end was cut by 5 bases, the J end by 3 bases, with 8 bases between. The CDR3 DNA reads TGTGCCAGCAGCCAGGGTTACTACAATGAGCAGTTCTTC. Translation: CASSQGYYNEQFF. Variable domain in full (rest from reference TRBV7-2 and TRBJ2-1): GAGVSQSPSNKVTEKGKDVELRCDPISGHTALYWYRQSLGQGLEFLIYFQGNSAPDKSGLPSDRFSAERTGGSVSTLTIQRTQQEDSAVYLCASSQGYYNEQFFGPGTRLTVL.

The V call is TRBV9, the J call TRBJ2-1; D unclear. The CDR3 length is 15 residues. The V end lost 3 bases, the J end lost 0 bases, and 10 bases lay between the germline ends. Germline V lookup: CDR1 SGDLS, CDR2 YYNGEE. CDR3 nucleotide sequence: TGTGCCAGCAGCGCGGTGGGTAGCTCCTACAATGAGCAGTTCTTC. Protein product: CASSAVGSSYNEQFF. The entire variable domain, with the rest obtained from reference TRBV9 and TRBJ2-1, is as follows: DSGVTQTPKHLITATGQRVTLRCSPRSGDLSVYWYQQSLDQGLQFLIQYYNGEERAKGNILERFSAQQFPDLHSELNLSSLELGDSALYFCASSAVGSSYNEQFFGPGTRLTVL.

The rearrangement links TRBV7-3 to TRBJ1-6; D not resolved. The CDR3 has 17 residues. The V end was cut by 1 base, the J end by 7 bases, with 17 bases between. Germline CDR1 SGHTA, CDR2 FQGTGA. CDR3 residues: CASSLRAERRRNSPLHF. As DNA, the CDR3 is TGTGCCAGCAGCTTAAGGGCGGAAAGAAGGAGGAATTCACCCCTCCACTTT. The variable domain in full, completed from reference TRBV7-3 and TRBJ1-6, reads GAGVSQTPSNKVTEKGKYVELRCDPISGHTALYWYRQSLGQGPEFLIYFQGTGAADDSGLPNDRFFAVRPEGSVSTLKIQRTERGDSAVYLCASSLRAERRRNSPLHFGNGTRLTVT.

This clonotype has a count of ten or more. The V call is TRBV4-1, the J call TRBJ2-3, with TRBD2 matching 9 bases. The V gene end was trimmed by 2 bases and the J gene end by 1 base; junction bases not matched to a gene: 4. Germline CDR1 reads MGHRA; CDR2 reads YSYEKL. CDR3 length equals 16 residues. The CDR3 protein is CASSQRLAGGTDTQYF. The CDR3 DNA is TGCGCCAGCAGCCAACGTTTAGCGGGGGGCACAGATACGCAGTATTTT.

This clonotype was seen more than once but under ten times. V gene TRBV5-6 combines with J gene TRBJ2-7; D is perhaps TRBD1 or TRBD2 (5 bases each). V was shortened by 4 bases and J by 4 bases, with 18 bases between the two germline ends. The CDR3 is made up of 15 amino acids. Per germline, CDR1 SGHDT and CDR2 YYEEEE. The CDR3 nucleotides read TGTGCCAGCAGCCCCCCCGGGGCCGCCGGGTACGAGCAGTACTTC. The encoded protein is CASSPPGAAGYEQYF.

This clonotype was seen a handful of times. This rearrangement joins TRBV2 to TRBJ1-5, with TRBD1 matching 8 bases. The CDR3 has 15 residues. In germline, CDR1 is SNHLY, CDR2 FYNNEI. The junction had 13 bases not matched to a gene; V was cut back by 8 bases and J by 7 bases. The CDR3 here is CASGEQGGSAQPQHF. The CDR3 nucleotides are TGTGCCAGCGGGGAACAGGGGGGATCGGCCCAGCCCCAGCATTTT.